The clone carrying this T cell receptor beta chain was counted many times. The antigen is unknown. This sample is drawn from a study of T cells after posttransplantation cyclophosphamide. Study-wide results and limits: Donor CD8+ memory clones often dominated recipient blood repertoires at later times. Blood and skin or GI T cell repertoires showed limited TRB overlap. Recipient CMV seropositivity and CMV reactivation strongly tracked TRB clonality.

Data came from immunoSEQ multiplex PCR; TCRdb stores just in-frame clones and leaves some out. The sample holds over 6,000 clones, and no clone turns up only once. Treatment was busulfan-fludarabine conditioning, a marrow graft, and cyclophosphamide on days +3 and +4. Germline assignment: CDR1 SGHRS and CDR2 YFSETQ. Trimming removed 0 bases from V and 1 base from J, with 16 bases in between. This CDR3 region has 17 residues. Sequenced material: PBMCs, taken after allogeneic stem cell transplant with posttransplant cyclophosphamide. The chain uses TRBV5-1 and TRBJ1-1; D perhaps matches TRBD1 (5 bases). The clonotype originates from a male patient aged 18 to 29 who received an allogeneic stem cell transplant from an unrelated donor, was CMV-positive, and had acute and chronic GVHD. Some T cells may arise from the graft donor. The CDR3 sequence: CASSLGQGLSGNTEAFF. The CDR3 bases are TGCGCCAGCAGCTTGGGGCAGGGTCTGAGTGGGAACACTGAAGCTTTCTTT.